This T cell receptor beta chain was observed in a study of identical twins. Overall study findings and caveats: There were fewer insertions in abundant cord blood beta clonotypes, but memory repertoires showed no such pattern. The analysis was cross-sectional rather than longitudinal within donors.

Each CDR3 protein is one row after TCRdb ran MiXCR on the 5' RACE reads. The table has hundreds of thousands of distinct CDR3 sequences, less than 7% seen once. The J segment lost 3 bases and the V segment lost 6 bases, leaving 6 bases of the junction unmatched. The CDR3 extends over 14 amino acids. Remarks on this clonotype: The antigen remains unidentified.

This clonotype was sampled from a man between 18 and 35 years old in good health. The sequenced material came from naive T cells sorted from blood. The gene calls are TRBV12-3 or TRBV12-4 and TRBJ2-5; 8 positions match TRBD1. This CDR3 is CASSRGGQEETQYF. For the CDR3, the DNA is TGTGCCAGCAGCCGAGGGGGACAGGAAGAGACCCAGTACTTC.